Listed here are 21 T cell receptor beta chains from one sample, sequenced in a study of T cell changes during pregnancy in multiple sclerosis. Assay used: immunoSEQ multiplex PCR; TCRdb lists only in-frame clones, some missing. The table has 60,000 to 85,000 clones, roughly 90% seen once; the top ten hold approximately 1.5%. This specimen consisted of peripheral blood, obtained in the second trimester of pregnancy. These receptors originate from a female donor with multiple sclerosis, enrolled in a pregnancy study.

The rearrangement uses TRBV7-2 and TRBJ1-5; D gene unclear. The CDR3 runs to 14 residues. The germline V gene encodes CDR1 SGHTA and CDR2 FQGNSA. Trimming removed 5 bases at V and 4 bases at J, with 12 bases between. CDR3 protein: CASSQYPGNQPQHF. The CDR3 DNA reads TGTGCCAGCAGCCAATACCCGGGAAATCAGCCCCAGCATTTT.

The gene calls are TRBV18 and TRBJ1-5; 8 bases are shared with TRBD1. Unmatched junction bases numbered 11, after V lost 3 bases and J lost 1 base. Germline V gene lookup returns CDR1 KGHSH and CDR2 LQKENI. The CDR3 covers 18 residues. The CDR3 is CASSPMSGQGTSNQPQHF. The CDR3 coding sequence is TGTGCCAGCTCACCCATGAGTGGACAGGGAACGAGCAATCAGCCCCAGCATTTT. Filled out from reference TRBV18 and TRBJ1-5, the complete variable domain reads NAGVMQNPRHLVRRRGQEARLRCSPMKGHSHVYWYRQLPEEGLKFMVYLQKENIIDESGMPKERFSAEFPKEGPSILRIQQVVRGDSAAYFCASSPMSGQGTSNQPQHFGDGTRLSIL.

This rearrangement joins TRBV29-1 to TRBJ1-1; 7 bases align to TRBD1. J was trimmed by 7 bases and V by 5 bases; bases with no gene match: 16. This CDR3 comprises 15 residues. Per germline, CDR1 SQVTM and CDR2 ANQGSEA. CDR3 amino acids: CSVSDELDRVSEAFF. CDR3 DNA sequence: TGCAGCGTTTCCGATGAGCTAGACAGGGTGAGTGAAGCTTTCTTT.

V and J are TRBV4-1 and TRBJ1-4; 8 positions agree with TRBD1. CDR1 MGHRA and CDR2 YSYEKL come from the germline V gene. With V trimmed by 1 base and J by 5 bases, 6 bases remained unmatched. This CDR3 comprises 16 residues. The CDR3 DNA is TGCGCCAGCAGCCAAGGGATCACAGGGGGAAATGAAAAACTGTTTTTT. The encoded protein is CASSQGITGGNEKLFF.

The gene calls are TRBV28 and TRBJ2-7; no clear D. Between the trimmed V and J ends, which lost 2 bases and 3 bases, there was a span of 5 bases. Germline V gene data show CDR1 as MDHEN and CDR2 as SYDVKM. This CDR3 spans 12 amino acids. The CDR3: CASSLASYEQYF. CDR3 DNA: TGTGCCAGCAGTTTAGCCAGCTACGAGCAGTACTTC.

The V and J genes are TRBV5-1 and TRBJ2-5; no definite D call. The V gene lost 3 bases and the J gene lost 5 bases, with 14 bases spanning the gap. The CDR3 totals 14 residues. Per germline, CDR1 SGHRS and CDR2 YFSETQ. The CDR3 loop reads CASSSLYGYETQYF. The CDR3 DNA reads as TGCGCCAGCAGCTCCCTCTACGGGTACGAGACCCAGTACTTC.

V is TRBV10-1 and J is TRBJ1-6; D gene unclear. Between the trimmed V and J ends, which lost 8 bases and 10 bases, there was a span of 12 bases. In germline, CDR1 is WNHNN, CDR2 SYGVQD (reference sequence). The CDR3 loop spans 12 amino acids. The CDR3 sequence: CASPNYRSPLHF. The CDR3 DNA sequence: TGCGCCAGCCCTAATTACCGGTCACCCCTCCACTTT.

V is TRBV5-1 and J is TRBJ1-1; D ambiguous. Trimming shortened V by 3 bases and J by 8 bases, and 8 bases separated the two germline ends. The germline CDR1 and CDR2 sequences are SGHRS and YFSETQ. The CDR3 covers 11 residues. The CDR3 DNA sequence: TGCGCCAGCAGCTATCGAACAGAAGCTTTCTTT. The encoded protein is CASSYRTEAFF.

The V call is TRBV12-5, the J call TRBJ2-2; 7 bases map to TRBD1. V was pared by 5 bases and J by 3 bases, with 3 bases of the junction left unmatched. This CDR3 is 14 amino acids long. Germline assignment: CDR1 LGHNT and CDR2 FRNRAP. This chain's CDR3 is CASGKGQYTGELFF. CDR3 nucleotides: TGTGCTAGTGGTAAGGGACAGTACACCGGGGAGCTGTTTTTT.

CDR3 region: CASSIEGLANQPQHF. CDR3 DNA: TGTGCCAGTAGCATCGAGGGACTTGCCAATCAGCCCCAGCATTTT. The rearrangement links TRBV19 to TRBJ1-5, with D perhaps TRBD1 (5 bases). This CDR3 spans 15 amino acids. Trimming took 6 bases from V and 3 from J, leaving 15 bases between them. CDR1 is LNHDA and CDR2 is SQIVND in the germline V gene (reference sequence). The full variable domain, its missing parts supplied by reference TRBV19 and TRBJ1-5, is DGGITQSPKYLFRKEGQNVTLSCEQNLNHDAMYWYRQDPGQGLRLIYYSQIVNDFQKGDIAEGYSVSREKKESFPLTVTSAQKNPTAFYLCASSIEGLANQPQHFGDGTRLSIL.

The chain has TRBV10-1 and TRBJ2-1; D is uncertain. Germline loops: CDR1 WNHNN, CDR2 SYGVQD (reference sequence). The V end lost 0 bases, the J end lost 6 bases, and 9 bases lay between the germline ends. This CDR3 contains 14 residues. CDR3 sequence (DNA): TGCGCCAGCAGTGAGTCGCCAGTGGCCAATGAGCAGTTCTTC. As protein: CASSESPVANEQFF.

This clone appeared a single time. The gene calls are TRBV5-1 and TRBJ2-2, with 8 positions matching TRBD1. This CDR3 comprises 16 residues. V trimming: 4 bases; J trimming: 6 bases; junction bases outside the gene matches: 11. CDR1 and CDR2 from the germline V gene are SGHRS and YFSETQ. CDR3 amino acids: CASSGFRDRSAGELFF. CDR3 bases: TGCGCCAGCAGCGGTTTCCGGGACAGGAGCGCCGGGGAGCTGTTTTTT. Together with reference TRBV5-1 and TRBJ2-2, the CDR3 gives the full variable domain: KAGVTQTPRYLIKTRGQQVTLSCSPISGHRSVSWYQQTPGQGLQFLFEYFSETQRNKGNFPGRFSGRQFSNSRSEMNVSTLELGDSALYLCASSGFRDRSAGELFFGEGSRLTVL.

The V and J genes are TRBV5-1 and TRBJ1-1, with D possibly being TRBD1 (6 bases). CDR3 size: 14 residues. Germline CDR1 is SGHRS and CDR2 is YFSETQ. Trimming removed 0 bases from V and 0 bases from J, with 6 bases in between. The CDR3, as DNA: TGCGCCAGCAGCTTGGGACAGGTGAACACTGAAGCTTTCTTT. Its translation is CASSLGQVNTEAFF. Looking up the rest from reference TRBV5-1 and TRBJ1-1 gives the full variable domain: KAGVTQTPRYLIKTRGQQVTLSCSPISGHRSVSWYQQTPGQGLQFLFEYFSETQRNKGNFPGRFSGRQFSNSRSEMNVSTLELGDSALYLCASSLGQVNTEAFFGQGTRLTVV.

The rearrangement uses TRBV7-2 and TRBJ2-1, with TRBD2 identical over 9 bases. Germline loops: CDR1 SGHTA, CDR2 FQGNSA. This CDR3 has 16 amino acids. Losses at the gene ends were 6 bases for V and 6 bases for J; bases not matched to a gene: 12. In DNA, the CDR3 is TGTGCCAGCAGTTCGGGACCGCTAGCGGGGCGCAATGAGCAGTTCTTC. It specifies CASSSGPLAGRNEQFF.

V gene TRBV19 combines with J gene TRBJ2-7; 7 bases are shared with TRBD1. The CDR3 contains 12 residues. Per germline, CDR1 LNHDA and CDR2 SQIVND (reference sequence). After removal of 11 bases from V and 2 bases from J, the junction contained 6 bases not matched to a gene. The CDR3 region has the DNA TGTGCCTCCGGGACAGACCCCTACGAGCAGTACTTC. Translation gives CASGTDPYEQYF.

V and J are TRBV7-9 and TRBJ2-2; 10 positions agree with TRBD1. J gave up 5 bases and V 5 bases, and 5 bases lay outside the gene matches. CDR1 and CDR2 from the germline V gene are SEHNR and FQNEAQ (reference sequence). The CDR3 spans 15 residues. The CDR3 is CASSPWTGGTGELFF. CDR3 coding DNA: TGTGCCAGCAGCCCTTGGACAGGGGGGACCGGGGAGCTGTTTTTT.

The chain is built from TRBV5-4 and TRBJ2-2, with unresolved D. Germline CDR1 and CDR2: SGHNT and YYREEE (reference sequence). The length of the CDR3 is 13 residues. Trimming removed 0 bases from V and 7 bases from J, with 7 bases in between. The CDR3 spells CASSLGSYGELFF. In nucleotides, the CDR3 is TGTGCCAGCAGCTTGGGCAGTTACGGGGAGCTGTTTTTT. Complete variable domain (other parts from reference TRBV5-4 and TRBJ2-2): ETGVTQSPTHLIKTRGQQVTLRCSSQSGHNTVSWYQQALGQGPQFIFQYYREEENGRGNFPPRFSGLQFPNYSSELNVNALELDDSALYLCASSLGSYGELFFGEGSRLTVL.

The chain carries TRBV25-1 and TRBJ1-5, with 8 bases that match TRBD1. The V segment lost 3 bases and the J segment 5 bases; nucleotides outside the gene matches: 6. The CDR3 length is 15 residues. The germline V gene has CDR1 MGHDK and CDR2 SYGVNS. The CDR3 protein is CASSDKGTGYQPQHF. CDR3 DNA sequence: TGTGCCAGCAGTGATAAGGGGACAGGCTATCAGCCCCAGCATTTT.

The chain carries TRBV28 and TRBJ2-7; the D is unclear. V was cut by 3 bases and J by 0 bases, with 9 bases left in between. Germline V gene lookup returns CDR1 MDHEN and CDR2 SYDVKM. The CDR3 runs 14 residues. The CDR3 DNA reads as TGTGCCAGCAGTTTTAATGAGCCCTCCTACGAGCAGTACTTC. Amino acid sequence: CASSFNEPSYEQYF.

The genes are TRBV18 and TRBJ1-1; perhaps TRBD1 as D (5 bases). The CDR3 covers 15 residues. Germline CDR1 KGHSH, CDR2 LQKENI. Between the trimmed V and J ends, which lost 4 bases and 1 base, there was a span of 13 bases. CDR3 in amino acids: CASSLADSQNTEAFF. The CDR3 bases are TGTGCCAGCTCACTAGCCGACAGTCAGAACACTGAAGCTTTCTTT.

This clone was found a few times. The rearrangement links TRBV11-3 to TRBJ2-1; 7 nucleotides line up with TRBD2. Trimming at V came to 3 bases and at J to 0 bases, leaving 2 bases not matched to a gene. The CDR3 length is 15 residues. CDR1 SGHNT and CDR2 YENEEA come from the germline V gene. DNA for the CDR3: TGTGCCAGCAGCTTCGGCGGGAGCTCCTACAATGAGCAGTTCTTC. This sequence encodes CASSFGGSSYNEQFF.